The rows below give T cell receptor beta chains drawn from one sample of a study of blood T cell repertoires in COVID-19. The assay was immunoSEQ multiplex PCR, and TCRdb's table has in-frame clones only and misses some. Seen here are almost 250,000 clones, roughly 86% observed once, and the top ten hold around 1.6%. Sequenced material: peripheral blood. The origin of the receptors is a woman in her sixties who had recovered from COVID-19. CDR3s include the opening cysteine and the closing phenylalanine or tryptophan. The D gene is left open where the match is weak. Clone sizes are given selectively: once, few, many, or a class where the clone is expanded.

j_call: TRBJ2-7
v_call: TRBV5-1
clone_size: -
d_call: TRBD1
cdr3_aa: CASSPRGTVSYEQYF
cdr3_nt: TGCGCCAGCAGCCCCAGGGGGACAGTCTCCTACGAGCAGTACTTC

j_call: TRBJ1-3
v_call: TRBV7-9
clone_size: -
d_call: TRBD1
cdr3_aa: CASSLEEGAAGNTIYF
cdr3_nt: TGTGCCAGCAGCTTAGAAGAGGGGGCAGCAGGAAACACCATATATTTT

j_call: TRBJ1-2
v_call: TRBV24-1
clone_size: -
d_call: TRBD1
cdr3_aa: CATSDGDRGGYTF
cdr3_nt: TGTGCCACCAGTGACGGGGACAGGGGCGGCTACACCTTC

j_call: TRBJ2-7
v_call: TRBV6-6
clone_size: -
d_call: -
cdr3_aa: CASSYTQGYEQYF
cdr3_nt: TGTGCCAGCAGTTATACCCAGGGATACGAGCAGTACTTC

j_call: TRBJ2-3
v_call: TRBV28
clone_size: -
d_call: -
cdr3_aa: CASASPRWRGTDTQYF
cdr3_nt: TGTGCCAGCGCCTCCCCTAGGTGGAGGGGCACAGATACGCAGTATTTT

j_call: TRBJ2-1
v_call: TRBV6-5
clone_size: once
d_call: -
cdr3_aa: CASSYSTGTLNDEQFF
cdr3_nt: TGTGCCAGCAGTTACTCTACCGGGACACTAAACGATGAGCAGTTCTTC

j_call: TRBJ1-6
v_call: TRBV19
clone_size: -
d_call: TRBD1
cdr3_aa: CASSLPGQGGSPLHF
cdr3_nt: TGTGCCAGTAGTTTGCCGGGACAGGGGGGTTCACCCCTCCACTTT

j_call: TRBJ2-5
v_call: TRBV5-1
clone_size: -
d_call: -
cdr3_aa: CASSWIGQRGETQYF
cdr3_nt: TGCGCCAGCAGCTGGATAGGACAGAGGGGAGAGACCCAGTACTTC

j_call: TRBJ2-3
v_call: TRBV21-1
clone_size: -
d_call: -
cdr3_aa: CASRTSGVLDTQYF
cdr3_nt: TGTGCCAGCAGAACTAGCGGGGTTCTAGATACGCAGTATTTT

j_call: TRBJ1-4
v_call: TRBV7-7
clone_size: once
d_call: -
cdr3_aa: CASSLGSSPNEKLFF
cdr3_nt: TGTGCTAGCAGCTTAGGATCTAGCCCCAATGAAAAACTGTTTTTT

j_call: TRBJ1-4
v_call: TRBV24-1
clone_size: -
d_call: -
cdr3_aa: CATGDGQSNEKLFF
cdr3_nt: TGTGCCACTGGGGACGGACAGAGTAATGAAAAACTGTTTTTT

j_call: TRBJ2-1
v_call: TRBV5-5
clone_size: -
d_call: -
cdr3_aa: CASSLGGSSYNEQFF
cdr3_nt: TGTGCCAGCAGCTTGGGGGGCAGCTCCTACAATGAGCAGTTCTTC

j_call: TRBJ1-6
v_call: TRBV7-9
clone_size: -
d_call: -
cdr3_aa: CASSRLAYSPLHF
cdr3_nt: TGTGCCAGCAGCCGGTTAGCCTACTCACCCCTCCACTTT

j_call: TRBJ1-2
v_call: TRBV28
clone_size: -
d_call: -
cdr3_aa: CASRSKPFYGYTF
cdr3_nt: TGTGCCAGCAGGAGTAAACCCTTCTATGGCTACACCTTC

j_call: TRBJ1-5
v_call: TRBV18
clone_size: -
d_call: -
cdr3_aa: CASSPRGEAQHF
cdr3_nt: TGTGCCAGCTCACCACGGGGGGAAGCCCAGCATTTT

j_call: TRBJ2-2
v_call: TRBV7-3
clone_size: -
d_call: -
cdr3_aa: CASSLITGELFF
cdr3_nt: TGTGCCAGCAGCTTAATAACCGGGGAGCTGTTTTTT

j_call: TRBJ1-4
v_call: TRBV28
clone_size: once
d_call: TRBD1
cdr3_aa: CASSPSTGANEKLFF
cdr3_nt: TGTGCCAGCAGTCCCAGCACAGGGGCTAATGAAAAACTGTTTTTT

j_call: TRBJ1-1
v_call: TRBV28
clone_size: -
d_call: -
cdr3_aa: CASQSGNTEAFF
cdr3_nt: TGTGCCTCCCAGAGCGGGAACACTGAAGCTTTCTTT

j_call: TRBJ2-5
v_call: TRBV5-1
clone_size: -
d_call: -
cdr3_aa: CASSLGWGGAIQETQYF
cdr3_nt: TGCGCCAGCAGCTTGGGATGGGGCGGGGCCATTCAAGAGACCCAGTACTTC

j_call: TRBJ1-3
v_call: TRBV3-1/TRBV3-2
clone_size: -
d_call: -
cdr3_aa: CASSRASGNTIYF
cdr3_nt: TGTGCCAGCAGCCGAGCTTCTGGAAACACCATATATTTT

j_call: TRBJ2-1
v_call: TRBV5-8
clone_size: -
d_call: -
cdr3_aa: CASSLLGGANNEQFF
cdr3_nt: TGTGCCAGCAGCTTGCTGGGGGGGGCTAACAATGAGCAGTTCTTC

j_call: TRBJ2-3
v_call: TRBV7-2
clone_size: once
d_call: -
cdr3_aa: CASRLGGGLKDTQYF
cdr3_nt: TGTGCCAGCAGGCTTGGGGGGGGCCTTAAAGATACGCAGTATTTT